The rows below give T cell receptor beta chains drawn from one sample of a study of blood T cell repertoires in COVID-19. Libraries were prepared by immunoSEQ multiplex PCR; TCRdb keeps only in-frame clonotypes and omits some of them. The sample has 330,000 or so clones, approximately 88% seen once. The source material was PBMCs or T cells enriched from blood (not recorded which). All receptors come from a young man who had recovered from COVID-19. The CDR3 runs from the conserved cysteine through the conserved F or W. A D gene is named only where the DNA matches it firmly. Part of the rows lack a size; the others show once, few, many or a class for expanded clones.

v_call: TRBV7-8
clone_size: -
j_call: TRBJ2-7
d_call: -
cdr3_nt: TGTGCCAGCAGCTCAGCCGGGACACTTATTACCTACGAGCAGTACTTC
cdr3_aa: CASSSAGTLITYEQYF

v_call: TRBV4-1
clone_size: -
j_call: TRBJ2-7
d_call: -
cdr3_nt: TGCGCCAGCAGCGTGCCGGGTGGCACAACTACCTACGAGCAGTACTTC
cdr3_aa: CASSVPGGTTTYEQYF

v_call: TRBV27
clone_size: -
j_call: TRBJ2-3
d_call: -
cdr3_nt: TGTGCCAGCATTAGCGACTCCCTGGGAGGAGATACGCAGTATTTT
cdr3_aa: CASISDSLGGDTQYF

v_call: TRBV2
clone_size: -
j_call: TRBJ1-2
d_call: -
cdr3_nt: TGTGCCAGCAGTGGACAGGAGCTTGTGGGCTACACCTTC
cdr3_aa: CASSGQELVGYTF

v_call: TRBV6-1
clone_size: -
j_call: TRBJ1-5
d_call: -
cdr3_nt: TGTGCCAGCAGTGAATCCCGGGTGGCCCCTGGTCATTTT
cdr3_aa: CASSESRVAPGHF

v_call: TRBV3-1/TRBV3-2
clone_size: -
j_call: TRBJ2-3
d_call: TRBD1
cdr3_nt: TGTGCCAGCAGCCCCGACCGGACAGGGCCAAGCACAGATACGCAGTATTTT
cdr3_aa: CASSPDRTGPSTDTQYF

v_call: TRBV29-1
clone_size: -
j_call: TRBJ1-4
d_call: -
cdr3_nt: TGCAGCGTGAGGACATTCCCTGGGGAAAAACTGTTTTTT
cdr3_aa: CSVRTFPGEKLFF

v_call: TRBV23-1
clone_size: few
j_call: TRBJ2-7
d_call: TRBD1
cdr3_nt: TGCGCCAGCAGTCAACTCCTTGCCGGTCGGACAGGGGCCACCCCCCCACCTTACGAGCAGTACTTC
cdr3_aa: CASSQLLAGRTGATPPPYEQYF

v_call: TRBV28
clone_size: -
j_call: TRBJ1-4
d_call: -
cdr3_nt: TGTGCCAGCAGTTCCGAGGTGTTGGCTGAAAAACTGTTTTTT
cdr3_aa: CASSSEVLAEKLFF

v_call: TRBV28
clone_size: -
j_call: TRBJ1-6
d_call: -
cdr3_nt: TGTGCCAGCAGTTTAGCGAGCTCCTATAATTCACCCCTCCACTTT
cdr3_aa: CASSLASSYNSPLHF

v_call: TRBV2
clone_size: -
j_call: TRBJ2-3
d_call: TRBD1
cdr3_nt: TGTGCCAGCAGGAACAGGGGGCCCACAGATACGCAGTATTTT
cdr3_aa: CASRNRGPTDTQYF

v_call: TRBV27
clone_size: -
j_call: TRBJ1-6
d_call: -
cdr3_nt: TGTGCCAGCAGTTTAAGAAGGGGAGGGCGCCTCCCCCTCCACTTT
cdr3_aa: CASSLRRGGRLPLHF

v_call: TRBV6-1
clone_size: -
j_call: TRBJ2-6
d_call: -
cdr3_nt: TGTGCCAGCAGTGAAGCCAGGGGGGTCTCCTCTGGGGCCAACGTCCTGACTTTC
cdr3_aa: CASSEARGVSSGANVLTF

v_call: TRBV5-1
clone_size: -
j_call: TRBJ1-6
d_call: -
cdr3_nt: TGCGCCAGCAGCTTCACGAGCTCCTATAATTCACCCCTCCACTTT
cdr3_aa: CASSFTSSYNSPLHF

v_call: TRBV7-6
clone_size: -
j_call: TRBJ1-1
d_call: TRBD1
cdr3_nt: TGTGCCAGCAGCTCCATACAGGGGGTCAAGGCTGAAGCTTTCTTT
cdr3_aa: CASSSIQGVKAEAFF

v_call: TRBV28
clone_size: -
j_call: TRBJ1-3
d_call: TRBD1
cdr3_nt: TGTGCCAGCAGTACGATAGCCGAAGGACAGGGGAGTTCTGGAAACACCATATATTTT
cdr3_aa: CASSTIAEGQGSSGNTIYF

v_call: TRBV7-9
clone_size: -
j_call: TRBJ2-1
d_call: -
cdr3_nt: TGTGCCAGCAGCTTATGGGCAGGGAAGCAGTTCTTC
cdr3_aa: CASSLWAGKQFF

v_call: TRBV9
clone_size: -
j_call: TRBJ2-3
d_call: TRBD2
cdr3_nt: TGTGCCAGCAGCGTAGTCGGTGCGGGGGACACAGATACGCAGTATTTT
cdr3_aa: CASSVVGAGDTDTQYF

v_call: TRBV10-3
clone_size: -
j_call: TRBJ1-6
d_call: -
cdr3_nt: TGTGCCATCAGTGAACTCCAGGATCTCGGTTCACCCCTCCACTTT
cdr3_aa: CAISELQDLGSPLHF

v_call: TRBV5-4
clone_size: -
j_call: TRBJ1-3
d_call: -
cdr3_nt: TGTGCCAGCAGCGTGGACTTGTACTCTGGAAACACCATATATTTT
cdr3_aa: CASSVDLYSGNTIYF

v_call: TRBV3-1/TRBV3-2
clone_size: -
j_call: TRBJ2-1
d_call: TRBD2
cdr3_nt: TGTGCCAGCAGCCACGGACTAGCGGGGGGGCCTGGCAATGAGCAGTTCTTC
cdr3_aa: CASSHGLAGGPGNEQFF

v_call: TRBV28
clone_size: -
j_call: TRBJ1-2
d_call: TRBD1
cdr3_nt: TGTGCCAGCAGTCCAAGAAGGGACAGGAACTATGGCTACACCTTC
cdr3_aa: CASSPRRDRNYGYTF

v_call: TRBV18
clone_size: -
j_call: TRBJ1-3
d_call: -
cdr3_nt: TGTGCCAGCTCATCGCTCCAGGGGAAGGGAAACACCATATATTTT
cdr3_aa: CASSSLQGKGNTIYF

v_call: TRBV19
clone_size: -
j_call: TRBJ2-3
d_call: -
cdr3_nt: TGTGCCAGTAATCTCCGCGGGGCAGATACGCAGTATTTT
cdr3_aa: CASNLRGADTQYF

v_call: TRBV10-3
clone_size: -
j_call: TRBJ2-2
d_call: -
cdr3_nt: TGTGCCATCAGTGAGTCGATAGTCGGGGAGCTGTTTTTT
cdr3_aa: CAISESIVGELFF

v_call: TRBV10-1
clone_size: -
j_call: TRBJ2-5
d_call: -
cdr3_nt: TGCGCCAGCAGTGAGGGCGGTCAAGAGACCCAGTACTTC
cdr3_aa: CASSEGGQETQYF

v_call: TRBV7-8
clone_size: -
j_call: TRBJ1-1
d_call: TRBD1
cdr3_nt: TGTGCCAGCAGCTTCGGGACAGGAGTATCCATGAACACTGAAGCTTTCTTT
cdr3_aa: CASSFGTGVSMNTEAFF

v_call: TRBV3-1/TRBV3-2
clone_size: -
j_call: TRBJ2-3
d_call: -
cdr3_nt: TGTGCCAGCAGCCGAGAGCGAAATACGCAGTATTTT
cdr3_aa: CASSRERNTQYF

v_call: TRBV5-1
clone_size: few
j_call: TRBJ2-7
d_call: TRBD1
cdr3_nt: TGCGCCAGCAGCTTCTGGACAGGGACGTACGAGCAGTACTTC
cdr3_aa: CASSFWTGTYEQYF

v_call: TRBV9
clone_size: once
j_call: TRBJ1-2
d_call: TRBD1
cdr3_nt: TGTGCCAGCAGCGGGGGGACAGCCTCTGGCTACACCTTC
cdr3_aa: CASSGGTASGYTF

v_call: TRBV7-2
clone_size: -
j_call: TRBJ2-5
d_call: -
cdr3_nt: TGTGCCAGCAGCTTTAACGGGGAAGAGACCCAGTACTTC
cdr3_aa: CASSFNGEETQYF

v_call: TRBV7-9
clone_size: few
j_call: TRBJ1-3
d_call: -
cdr3_nt: TGTGCCAGCAGCGAAGGACAAGGAAACACCATATATTTT
cdr3_aa: CASSEGQGNTIYF

v_call: TRBV19
clone_size: -
j_call: TRBJ1-5
d_call: -
cdr3_nt: TGTGCCAGTAGTACAGATCGGCTTACAGGCCGGCCCCAGCATTTT
cdr3_aa: CASSTDRLTGRPQHF

v_call: TRBV5-1
clone_size: -
j_call: TRBJ2-7
d_call: -
cdr3_nt: TGCGCCAGCAGCTTGGTATGGCAGGGCGACGAGCAGTACTTC
cdr3_aa: CASSLVWQGDEQYF

v_call: TRBV6-1
clone_size: -
j_call: TRBJ1-3
d_call: -
cdr3_nt: TGTGCCAGCAGTGTAGACAGATCCCACTCTGGAAACACCATATATTTT
cdr3_aa: CASSVDRSHSGNTIYF

v_call: TRBV5-5
clone_size: -
j_call: TRBJ2-7
d_call: -
cdr3_nt: TGTGCCAGCAGACTCACTGGAAACTCGTGGGGGGACGAGCAGTACTTC
cdr3_aa: CASRLTGNSWGDEQYF

v_call: TRBV6-2/TRBV6-3
clone_size: -
j_call: TRBJ1-5
d_call: -
cdr3_nt: TGTGCCAGCAGTTACGGGGGGTTGGATCAGCCCCAGCATTTT
cdr3_aa: CASSYGGLDQPQHF

v_call: TRBV19
clone_size: -
j_call: TRBJ2-7
d_call: -
cdr3_nt: TGTGCCAGTAGTCTTCTTGGACACCCCGAGCAGTACTTC
cdr3_aa: CASSLLGHPEQYF

v_call: TRBV11-2
clone_size: -
j_call: TRBJ2-1
d_call: TRBD2
cdr3_nt: TGTGCCAGCAGCTTGCTTCTAGCGGGGGACAATGAGCAGTTCTTC
cdr3_aa: CASSLLLAGDNEQFF

v_call: TRBV5-1
clone_size: -
j_call: TRBJ2-7
d_call: TRBD1
cdr3_nt: TGCGCCAGCAGCCCGACAGGGGACGAGCAGTACTTC
cdr3_aa: CASSPTGDEQYF

v_call: TRBV11-2
clone_size: -
j_call: TRBJ2-5
d_call: -
cdr3_nt: TGTGCCAGCAGCGAATACAGTTTCCAAGAGACCCAGTACTTC
cdr3_aa: CASSEYSFQETQYF

v_call: TRBV24-1
clone_size: -
j_call: TRBJ1-1
d_call: -
cdr3_nt: TGTGCCACCAGTGACTCAGGGGTGAACACTGAAGCTTTCTTT
cdr3_aa: CATSDSGVNTEAFF

v_call: TRBV3-1/TRBV3-2
clone_size: -
j_call: TRBJ1-6
d_call: -
cdr3_nt: TGTGCCAGCAGCCAAGAGGCCAGGGCCACCTATTCACCCCTCCACTTT
cdr3_aa: CASSQEARATYSPLHF

v_call: TRBV28
clone_size: few
j_call: TRBJ1-1
d_call: -
cdr3_nt: TGTGCCAGCAGTTTGGGCAGGGTGAACACTGAAGCTTTCTTT
cdr3_aa: CASSLGRVNTEAFF

v_call: TRBV2
clone_size: -
j_call: TRBJ1-1
d_call: -
cdr3_nt: TGTGCCAGCAGTGTGGGGCGCAGGGGCTTGAACACTGAAGCTTTCTTT
cdr3_aa: CASSVGRRGLNTEAFF

v_call: TRBV10-3
clone_size: -
j_call: TRBJ1-6
d_call: -
cdr3_nt: TGTGCCATCTCTCAGGGGAATTCACCCCTCCACTTT
cdr3_aa: CAISQGNSPLHF

v_call: TRBV5-1
clone_size: -
j_call: TRBJ1-3
d_call: -
cdr3_nt: TGCGCCAGCAGCTTGGAAGGGGCCTACTCAAACACCATATATTTT
cdr3_aa: CASSLEGAYSNTIYF

v_call: TRBV9
clone_size: -
j_call: TRBJ1-6
d_call: TRBD1
cdr3_nt: TGTGCCAGCAGCCTACCGGGGGACAGGGCGGATTCACCCCTCCACTTT
cdr3_aa: CASSLPGDRADSPLHF

v_call: TRBV5-1
clone_size: once
j_call: TRBJ2-6
d_call: TRBD1
cdr3_nt: TGCGCCAGCAGCTCAACCGGGACAGGGGCACTTGGGGCCAACGTCCTGACTTTC
cdr3_aa: CASSSTGTGALGANVLTF

v_call: TRBV11-2
clone_size: few
j_call: TRBJ2-1
d_call: -
cdr3_nt: TGTGCCAGCAGCTTAGCAGGGGCCCACAATGAGCAGTTCTTC
cdr3_aa: CASSLAGAHNEQFF

v_call: TRBV5-1
clone_size: -
j_call: TRBJ2-7
d_call: -
cdr3_nt: TGCGCCAGCAGCTTGACGGTCTCCTCCTACGAGCAGTACTTC
cdr3_aa: CASSLTVSSYEQYF

v_call: TRBV29-1
clone_size: -
j_call: TRBJ2-3
d_call: -
cdr3_nt: TGCAGCGTTGAGAGGGCTACGCAGTATTTT
cdr3_aa: CSVERATQYF

v_call: TRBV11-2
clone_size: -
j_call: TRBJ1-1
d_call: -
cdr3_nt: TGTGCCAGCAGCCCCCGCGGGGGAAACACTGAAGCTTTCTTT
cdr3_aa: CASSPRGGNTEAFF

v_call: TRBV7-8
clone_size: -
j_call: TRBJ2-3
d_call: -
cdr3_nt: TGTGCCAGCCGCGGTCCTCTTCCAGATACGCAGTATTTT
cdr3_aa: CASRGPLPDTQYF